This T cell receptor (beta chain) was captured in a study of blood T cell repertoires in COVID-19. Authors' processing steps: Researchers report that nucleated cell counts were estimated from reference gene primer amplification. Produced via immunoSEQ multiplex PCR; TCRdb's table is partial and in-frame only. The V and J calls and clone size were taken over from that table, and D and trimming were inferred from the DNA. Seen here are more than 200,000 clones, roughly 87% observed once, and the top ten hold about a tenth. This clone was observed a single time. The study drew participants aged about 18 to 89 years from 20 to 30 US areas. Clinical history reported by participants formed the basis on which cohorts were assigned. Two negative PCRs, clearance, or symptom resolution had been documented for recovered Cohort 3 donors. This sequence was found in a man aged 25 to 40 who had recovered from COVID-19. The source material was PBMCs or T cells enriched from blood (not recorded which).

CDR3 sequence (DNA): TGTGCCACCAGTGACACAGGGGGAGTAGGGCTAAATCAGCCCCAGCATTTT. It is translated as CATSDTGGVGLNQPQHF. This chain uses TRBV24-1 with TRBJ1-5; 8 bases agree with TRBD1. Trimming cost V 4 bases and J 4 bases; bases outside gene matches: 11. CDR1 and CDR2 from the germline V gene are KGHDR and SFDVKD. CDR3 length: 17 residues.